These 27 T cell receptor beta chains originate from one sample sequenced in a study of Graves' ophthalmopathy and Graves' hyperthyroidism. TCR beta CDR3 amplification used RNA transcripts. Investigators did first-round RT-PCR with HTBI primers, then second-round multiplex PCR. MiXCR, run by TCRdb on the multiplex PCR reads, gives a single entry per CDR3 protein. The sample records some 380,000 distinct CDR3 sequences, roughly 15% being singletons. The sample taken for sequencing was peripheral blood. The receptor set was obtained from a woman aged 18-29 years with stable Graves' hyperthyroidism.

This clonotype was recorded many times. The rearrangement links TRBV12-3 or TRBV12-4 to TRBJ1-1; the match to TRBD1 covers 7 bases. V was pared by 6 bases and J by 5 bases, with 9 bases of the junction left unmatched. CDR3 length: 14 residues. CDR3 in amino acids: CASRDLTGRTEAFF. DNA of the CDR3: TGTGCCAGCAGGGATTTGACAGGGAGGACTGAAGCTTTCTTT.

V usage is TRBV29-1 and J usage is TRBJ2-2; D ambiguous. The germline gives CDR1 SQVTM, CDR2 ANQGSEA. V lost 4 bases to trimming and J lost 1 base, with 7 bases between them. The CDR3 consists of 13 residues. CDR3 residues: CSVGKLNTGELFF. CDR3 nucleotide sequence: TGCAGCGTTGGAAAGCTGAACACCGGGGAGCTGTTTTTT.

Many counts were recorded for this clonotype. J is TRBJ1-6 and V is TRBV12-3 or TRBV12-4; D remains ambiguous. The CDR3 loop spans 14 amino acids. Deletions cut 2 bases from V and 9 bases from J, with 11 bases between. Here the CDR3 reads CASSLQVPISPLHF. The CDR3, as DNA: TGTGCCAGCAGTTTACAGGTCCCCATTTCACCCCTCCACTTT.

The chain links TRBV6-5 to TRBJ1-6; 10 nucleotides match TRBD1. V trimming: 4 bases; J trimming: 9 bases; junction bases outside the gene matches: 9. This CDR3 is 16 amino acids long. CDR1 is MNHEY, CDR2 SVGAGI, per germline. CDR3 in amino acids: CASSLLTGGKGSPLHF. In nucleotides, the CDR3 is TGTGCCAGCAGTTTATTGACAGGGGGCAAAGGTTCACCCCTCCACTTT.

In this sample, this clonotype turned up many times. The rearrangement uses TRBV6-1 and TRBJ2-7, with D tentatively TRBD1 or TRBD2 (5 bases each). CDR3 length: 15 amino acids. Deletions cut 5 bases from V and 3 bases from J, with 17 bases between. Germline V gene sequence: CDR1 MNHNS, CDR2 SASEGT. The CDR3: CASSPIDEGHYEQYF. In DNA, the CDR3 is TGTGCCAGCAGTCCTATTGACGAGGGGCACTACGAGCAGTACTTC.

This clonotype was counted ten times or more. V and J are TRBV7-2 and TRBJ2-2; 7 positions agree with TRBD1. CDR1 SGHTA and CDR2 FQGNSA come from the germline V gene. The CDR3 has 15 residues. After removal of 5 bases from V and 3 bases from J, the junction contained 6 bases not matched to a gene. The CDR3 bases are TGTGCCAGCAGCCTCAACAGGGGTTACACCGGGGAGCTGTTTTTT. The encoded protein is CASSLNRGYTGELFF.

This clonotype was detected a few times. This chain connects TRBV6-2 or TRBV6-3 to TRBJ2-2; the D gene is possibly TRBD2 (6 bases). The V and J ends lost 4 bases and 3 bases respectively, with 15 bases between them. Germline V gene data show CDR1 as MNHEY and CDR2 as SVGEGT. The CDR3 runs to 16 residues. The CDR3 nucleotides are TGTGCCAGCAGTTCCCCTGGCGGGGTTTACACCGGGGAGCTGTTTTTT. As protein: CASSSPGGVYTGELFF.

There are many counts of this clonotype. The chain joins TRBV4-2 to TRBJ2-7; 9 positions match TRBD2. Germline V lookup: CDR1 LGHNA, CDR2 YNFKEQ. This CDR3 spans 16 amino acids. The J segment lost 3 bases and the V segment lost 0 bases, leaving 6 bases of the junction unmatched. The CDR3 DNA reads as TGTGCCAGCAGCCAAGAGGGCAGCGGGGGGCACTACGAGCAGTACTTC. Encoded protein: CASSQEGSGGHYEQYF.

This clonotype was counted ten times or more. The rearrangement uses TRBV12-3 or TRBV12-4 and TRBJ1-2; D is ambiguous. The CDR3 contains 14 residues. Trimming left V 2 bases short and J 2 bases short, with 9 bases between. CDR3: CASSLNGRNYGYTF. The CDR3 nucleotides read TGTGCCAGCAGTTTAAACGGACGGAACTATGGCTACACCTTC.

This clonotype has more than one count but fewer than ten. The rearrangement uses TRBV9 and TRBJ1-5, with D uncertain. This CDR3 spans 14 amino acids. Looked up from germline, CDR1 is SGDLS and CDR2 is YYNGEE. The V and J ends lost 0 bases and 5 bases respectively, with 9 bases between them. The CDR3 coding sequence is TGTGCCAGCAGCGTAGCGGGAGGCCATCAGCCCCAGCATTTT. Translation: CASSVAGGHQPQHF.

There are many counts of this clonotype. Written as DNA, the CDR3 is TGTGCCAGCTCAAGGGACAGGGTTTCCATATGGACTAATTCACCCCTCCACTTT. Its translation is CASSRDRVSIWTNSPLHF. The chain has TRBV18 and TRBJ1-6; 9 bases line up with TRBD1. J gave up 6 bases and V 5 bases, and 14 bases lay outside the gene matches. CDR1 KGHSH and CDR2 LQKENI come from the germline V gene. CDR3 size: 18 residues.

This clonotype was seen only a few times. J is TRBJ2-2 and V is TRBV9, with TRBD2 matching over 12 bases. With V trimmed by 3 bases and J by 7 bases, 10 bases remained unmatched. This CDR3 has 17 amino acids. Germline CDR1 SGDLS, CDR2 YYNGEE. The CDR3 loop reads CASSGPGLAGSGGELFF. In DNA, the CDR3 is TGTGCCAGCAGCGGACCAGGACTAGCGGGGAGTGGCGGGGAGCTGTTTTTT.

This clonotype has only a few counts. This chain joins TRBV4-1 and TRBJ1-1, with TRBD1 as a possible D gene (5 bases). The CDR3 consists of 12 residues. V was pared by 1 base and J by 10 bases, with 10 bases between. Per the germline V gene, CDR1 is MGHRA and CDR2 is YSYEKL. For the CDR3, the DNA is TGCGCCAGCAGCCAAGGAAGGAGGGGAGCTTTCTTT. As protein: CASSQGRRGAFF.

The sample holds many counts of this clonotype. The chain combines TRBV10-3 with TRBJ1-6; D is possibly TRBD1 (5 bases). V shed 1 base and J shed 5 bases, with 9 bases lying between them. The germline CDR1 and CDR2 sequences are ENHRY and SYGVKD. The CDR3 covers 15 residues. The CDR3 protein is CAISELAGHNSPLHF. The CDR3 DNA sequence: TGTGCCATCAGTGAGTTGGCAGGGCATAATTCACCCCTCCACTTT.

The sample holds many counts of this clonotype. The chain employs TRBV29-1 and TRBJ2-2; D possibly corresponds to TRBD2 (7 bases). Germline CDR1 SQVTM, CDR2 ANQGSEA. There are 15 residues in the CDR3. V dropped 6 bases and J dropped 6 bases, with 20 bases sitting between them. CDR3 nucleotides: TGCAGCGTCCGAGGGTCGGGGGGCTACCCCGGGGAGCTGTTTTTT. Amino acids: CSVRGSGGYPGELFF.

This clonotype occurred many times. V usage is TRBV3-1 and J usage is TRBJ2-5; 14 nucleotides match TRBD2. The CDR3 covers 16 residues. J gave up 5 bases and V 2 bases, and 4 bases lay outside the gene matches. CDR1 and CDR2 (germline): LGHDT, YNNKEL (reference sequence). The CDR3 region is CASSQPGTSGGETQYF. CDR3 nucleotides: TGTGCCAGCAGCCAACCCGGGACTAGCGGGGGTGAGACCCAGTACTTC.

This clonotype has ten or more counts. For the CDR3, the DNA is TGTGCCAGCAGTCAAGAGACCCAGTACTTC. Amino acid sequence: CASSQETQYF. The chain is built from TRBV6-1 and TRBJ2-5, with no clear D. Germline lookup yields CDR1 MNHNS and CDR2 SASEGT. There are 10 residues in the CDR3. V was clipped by 5 bases and J by 2 bases, with 0 bases between them.

This clonotype has a count of ten or more. The rearrangement links TRBV12-3 or TRBV12-4 to TRBJ2-7; 7 bases are shared with TRBD1. CDR3 length equals 14 residues. The J segment lost 5 bases and the V segment lost 3 bases, leaving 7 bases of the junction unmatched. The CDR3, as DNA: TGTGCCAGCAGTTTGGGGCAGGGGGATCACGAGCAGTACTTC. Protein product: CASSLGQGDHEQYF.

The CDR3 coding sequence is TGCAGCGTTGAAAAGGGTGTCAGGGGACAGGGGTCGGATGGCTACACCTTC. This codes for CSVEKGVRGQGSDGYTF. The chain employs TRBV29-1 and TRBJ1-2; 10 bases are a match to TRBD1. There are 17 residues in the CDR3. CDR1 and CDR2 (germline): SQVTM, ANQGSEA. With V trimmed by 2 bases and J by 6 bases, 15 bases remained unmatched.

This clonotype was seen at least ten times. The CDR3 coding sequence is TGTGCCAGCAGCAAGACAGGGGGCATCTATGGCTACACCTTC. It encodes CASSKTGGIYGYTF. The chain has TRBV3-1 and TRBJ1-2; TRBD1 matches 10 bases. Germline V lookup: CDR1 LGHDT, CDR2 YNNKEL (reference sequence). V shed 5 bases, J shed 4 bases, and the junction held 4 bases outside the gene matches. The CDR3 loop spans 14 amino acids.

The sample holds a few counts of this clonotype. The V and J genes are TRBV7-2 and TRBJ2-7; D gene ambiguous. CDR3 length equals 15 residues. The germline V gene encodes CDR1 SGHTA and CDR2 FQGNSA. Trimming shortened V by 0 bases and J by 0 bases, and 9 bases separated the two germline ends. DNA of the CDR3: TGTGCCAGCAGCTTAGCACGCGTTAGCTCCTACGAGCAGTACTTC. Translation gives CASSLARVSSYEQYF.

The table lists this clonotype with many counts. The rearrangement joins TRBV14 to TRBJ2-5, with 8 positions matching TRBD1. The germline gives CDR1 SGHDN, CDR2 FVKESK. This CDR3 region has 16 residues. Trimming cost V 7 bases and J 4 bases; bases outside gene matches: 14. The CDR3 DNA follows: TGTGCCAGCACCCGATCGGACAGGGTATCGTTAGAGACCCAGTACTTC. Translated, it gives CASTRSDRVSLETQYF.

This clonotype has a count of ten or more. DNA of the CDR3: TGTGCCAGCAGCGCCGAGCAAGAGACCCAGTACTTC. Translating gives CASSAEQETQYF. This sequence joins TRBV2 and TRBJ2-5; D is undetermined. Germline V gives CDR1 SNHLY, CDR2 FYNNEI. The CDR3 totals 12 residues. Trimming took 6 bases from V and 2 from J, leaving 7 bases between them.

The sample holds many counts of this clonotype. The chain carries TRBV6-1 and TRBJ1-1, with D unclear. The ends were cut back, 3 bases at V and 5 bases at J, with 13 bases in the middle. The CDR3 loop spans 14 amino acids. Germline values: CDR1 MNHNS, CDR2 SASEGT. CDR3 sequence: CASSDRPSGTEAFF. The CDR3 DNA is TGTGCCAGCAGTGATCGACCTTCCGGAACTGAAGCTTTCTTT.

This sequence joins TRBV5-1 and TRBJ2-2; TRBD1 agrees at 8 bases. Germline V CDR1 and CDR2: SGHRS, YFSETQ. The V gene end was trimmed by 7 bases and the J gene end by 3 bases; junction bases not matched to a gene: 8. There are 15 residues in the CDR3. CDR3 sequence (DNA): TGCGCCAGCGGCAAGAGACAGGGGTACACCGGGGAGCTGTTTTTT. It is translated as CASGKRQGYTGELFF.

This clonotype was found many times. The genes are TRBV5-5 and TRBJ1-1, with TRBD1 matching over 8 bases. V was clipped by 0 bases and J by 6 bases; unmatched bases: 4. Per the germline V gene, CDR1 is SGHKS and CDR2 is YYEKEE (reference sequence). This CDR3 has 14 residues. As DNA, the CDR3 is TGTGCCAGCAGCTTGGCAGGGGGCGCGGCTGAAGCTTTCTTT. It is translated as CASSLAGGAAEAFF.

This clonotype came up many times. V gene TRBV6-1 combines with J gene TRBJ1-2; TRBD1 aligns across 7 bases. Germline CDR1 and CDR2: MNHNS and SASEGT. V lost 0 bases to trimming and J lost 6 bases; unmatched junction nucleotides: 7. This CDR3 spans 15 amino acids. The CDR3 protein is CASSEAGAGGHGYTF. The CDR3 nucleotides are TGTGCCAGCAGTGAAGCGGGGGCAGGGGGACATGGCTACACCTTC.